The clone carrying this T cell receptor (beta chain) was counted a few times. Germline assignment: CDR1 SNHLY and CDR2 FYNNEI. The germline V and J ends were trimmed by 8 bases and 8 bases, with 18 bases remaining between them. This CDR3 comprises 13 residues. These data originate in a study of blood T cells in healthy people across ages. The second PCR ran about 6 to 11 cycles with a sample-barcoded 5' primer and J-beta primers. TCRdb itself ran the 5' RACE reads through MiXCR, one entry per CDR3 protein. This table has roughly 1.9 million distinct CDR3 sequences, about 39% appearing once. The sequenced sample consisted of blood. The TCR sequence derives from a human donor in good health. The rearrangement uses TRBV2 and TRBJ1-2, with a tentative D call TRBD1 (5 bases). The CDR3 is CASVGMGVRGYTF. CDR3 DNA sequence: TGTGCCAGCGTCGGAATGGGGGTTCGAGGCTACACCTTC.